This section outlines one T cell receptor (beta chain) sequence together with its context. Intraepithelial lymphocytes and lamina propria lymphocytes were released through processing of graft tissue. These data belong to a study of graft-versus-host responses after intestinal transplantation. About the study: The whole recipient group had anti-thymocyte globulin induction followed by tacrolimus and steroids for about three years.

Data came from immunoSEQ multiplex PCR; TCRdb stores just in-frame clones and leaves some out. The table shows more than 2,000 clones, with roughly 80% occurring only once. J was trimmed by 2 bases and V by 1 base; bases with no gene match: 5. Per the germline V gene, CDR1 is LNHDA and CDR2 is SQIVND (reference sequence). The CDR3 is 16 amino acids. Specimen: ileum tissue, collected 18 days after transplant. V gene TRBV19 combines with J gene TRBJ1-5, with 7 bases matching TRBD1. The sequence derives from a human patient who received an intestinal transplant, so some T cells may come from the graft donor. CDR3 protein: CASSIVNRGGNQPQHF. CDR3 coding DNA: TGTGCCAGTAGTATAGTTAACAGGGGTGGCAATCAGCCCCAGCATTTT.